This T cell receptor beta chain was profiled in a study of shared clonotypes between healthy human individuals. Study-wide results and caveats: Larger estimated richness was generally recorded for naive subsets relative to memory subsets.

Partitioning of CD4+ cells yielded a CD45RA+ naive subset and a CD45RA-negative memory subset. In replicate PCRs of sorted subsets, roughly 200 ng DNA, some 28,000 T cell genomes, was used. The protocol was immunoSEQ multiplex PCR, while the TCRdb copy is restricted to in-frame clones and leaves out a portion. The sample records 2 million to 2.5 million clones, roughly 90% being singletons. In the case of this clone: Its specificity is unknown. Other DNA sequences in the same sample also yield this CDR3.

Germline-derived CDR1 and CDR2 are DFQATT and SNEGSKA (reference sequence). The CDR3 covers 11 residues. V lost 1 base, J lost 4 bases, and 4 bases lay in between. This chain connects TRBV20-1 to TRBJ2-5; D not certain. The TCR was taken from a man younger than 35 in good health. Some clones in this sample may be carry-over from other donors' samples. The sequencing input was naive CD4+ T cells from PBMCs. Described subset: CD45RA+ positively selected. Here the CDR3 DNA reads TGCAGTGCTAGAGTATTAGAGACCCAGTACTTC. Translated: CSARVLETQYF.